What follows are 23 T cell receptor beta chains derived from one specimen sequenced in a study of Ad26.COV2.S vaccination and SARS-CoV-2 variants. Generated by immunoSEQ multiplex PCR, the TCRdb table keeps only in-frame clones and is missing some. The sample lists under 600,000 clones; 80% to 90% were seen once. Treatment defined: some 20 received Ad26.COV2.S at low or high dose, single or two shots; about 5 received placebo; per-sample allocation not given. Specimen acquisition occurred on day 63 following the initial vaccine or placebo injection. Specimen: peripheral blood, collected in a trial of Ad26.COV2.S vaccine versus placebo. The receptors were gathered from a person between 18 and 59 years old who received the Ad26.COV2.S COVID-19 vaccine or a placebo.

In its sample, this clone was seen once. The genes are TRBV6-6 and TRBJ2-7; no clear D gene. V shed 2 bases and J shed 1 base, with 12 bases lying between them. The CDR3 has 15 amino acids. Germline loops: CDR1 MNHNY, CDR2 SVGAGI (reference sequence). The CDR3 bases are TGTGCCAGCAGTTACAGTTCAGGTGCTTCCTACGAGCAGTACTTC. Its protein is CASSYSSGASYEQYF.

The rearrangement links TRBV5-1 to TRBJ1-1, with 9 bases that match TRBD1. Germline assignment: CDR1 SGHRS and CDR2 YFSETQ. The length of the CDR3 is 15 residues. V shed 3 bases, J shed 1 base, and the junction held 4 bases outside the gene matches. This CDR3 reads CASSWWGQGNTEAFF. As DNA, the CDR3 is TGCGCCAGCAGCTGGTGGGGACAGGGGAACACTGAAGCTTTCTTT.

The chain couples TRBV27 to TRBJ2-3; TRBD2 is a possible D gene (6 bases). Per germline, CDR1 MNHEY and CDR2 SMNVEV (reference sequence). The CDR3 consists of 16 residues. Trimming took off 7 bases at V and 3 bases at J, with 20 bases between the two ends. For the CDR3, the DNA is TGTGCCAGCACCCCCCTGGGGGGAGTTGGTACAGATACGCAGTATTTT. Translation: CASTPLGGVGTDTQYF.

The V call is TRBV6-5, the J call TRBJ2-7; 7 nucleotides line up with TRBD1. The germline gives CDR1 MNHEY, CDR2 SVGAGI. This CDR3 is built from 15 residues. Germline trimming cut 8 bases from V and 0 bases from J; bases unmatched to any gene: 10. As DNA, the CDR3 is TGTGCCAGCGCTAGTTTGGACAGGCCCTCCTACGAGCAGTACTTC. Protein: CASASLDRPSYEQYF.

The chain employs TRBV19 and TRBJ1-1; no reliable D call. CDR3 length equals 13 residues. Deletions cut 6 bases from V and 10 bases from J, with 18 bases between. Germline V gives CDR1 LNHDA, CDR2 SQIVND (reference sequence). CDR3: CASSGGLNRAAFF. DNA for the CDR3: TGTGCCAGTAGCGGAGGACTCAACCGGGCAGCTTTCTTT.

Regarding this clone: A much larger clone is a single base away; this may be a read error. The chain uses TRBV7-2 and TRBJ1-2; D uncertain. This CDR3 has 13 amino acids. Germline V lookup: CDR1 SGHTA, CDR2 FQGNSA. V was pared by 0 bases and J by 5 bases, with 7 bases between. The chain's CDR3 is CASSLATEYGYTF. In DNA form, the CDR3 reads TGTGCCAGCAGCTTAGCGACGGAGTATGGCTACACCTTC.

The chain carries TRBV4-2 and TRBJ2-1; D may be TRBD2 (6 bases). The germline V gene has CDR1 LGHNA and CDR2 YNFKEQ. With 0 bases removed from V and 8 bases from J, the gap between germline ends came to 20 bases. This CDR3 region has 17 residues. The CDR3 bases are TGTGCCAGCAGCCAAGAGGTCCCGGTCGGGACTCACCATGAGCAGTTCTTC. The encoded protein is CASSQEVPVGTHHEQFF.

The chain recombines TRBV18 with TRBJ1-3; a possible D gene is TRBD1 (5 bases). The CDR3 spans 14 residues. CDR1 is KGHSH and CDR2 is LQKENI in the germline V gene. Deletions cut 4 bases from V and 0 bases from J, with 7 bases between. Written as DNA, the CDR3 is TGTGCCAGCTCACGGGACGGCTCTGGAAACACCATATATTTT. Protein product: CASSRDGSGNTIYF.

The genes are TRBV13 and TRBJ2-1; 9 bases map to TRBD1. J was trimmed by 2 bases and V by 5 bases; bases with no gene match: 7. CDR3 length: 16 amino acids. Per the germline V gene, CDR1 is PRHDT and CDR2 is FYEKMQ (reference sequence). CDR3 sequence reads: CASSPATGGAYNEQFF. The CDR3 region has the DNA TGTGCCAGCAGCCCAGCGACAGGGGGAGCCTACAATGAGCAGTTCTTC. The entire variable domain, with the rest obtained from reference TRBV13 and TRBJ2-1, is as follows: AAGVIQSPRHLIKEKRETATLKCYPIPRHDTVYWYQQGPGQDPQFLISFYEKMQSDKGSIPDRFSAQQFSDYHSELNMSSLELGDSALYFCASSPATGGAYNEQFFGPGTRLTVL.

This clone occurred a few times. The V gene is TRBV10-1, the J gene TRBJ1-2; TRBD1 matches 9 bases. V lost 5 bases to trimming and J lost 5 bases; unmatched junction nucleotides: 3. The CDR3 has 13 amino acids. From germline, CDR1 is WNHNN and CDR2 SYGVQD (reference sequence). The CDR3 loop is CASSRDRGYGYTF. The CDR3, as DNA: TGCGCCAGCAGTCGTGACAGGGGGTATGGCTACACCTTC.

This rearrangement joins TRBV27 to TRBJ2-1, with D tentatively TRBD2 (5 bases). Germline V gives CDR1 MNHEY, CDR2 SMNVEV (reference sequence). Between the trimmed V and J ends, which lost 3 bases and 8 bases, there was a span of 14 bases. CDR3 length equals 14 residues. CDR3 sequence: CASSLRELGYEQFF. CDR3 DNA: TGTGCCAGCAGTTTGAGGGAGTTAGGATATGAGCAGTTCTTC.

The genes are TRBV5-8 and TRBJ1-5; D may be TRBD1 (6 bases). V shed 1 base and J shed 3 bases, with 17 bases lying between them. Per germline, CDR1 SGHTS and CDR2 YDEGEE. The CDR3 length is 17 residues. The CDR3 spells CASSLRSSGALNQPQHF. CDR3 coding DNA: TGTGCCAGCAGCTTGCGCTCGTCAGGGGCTCTCAATCAGCCCCAGCATTTT.

This clone is a singleton in its sample. The chain recombines TRBV18 with TRBJ2-7, with D maybe TRBD2 (6 bases). Deletions cut 11 bases from V and 2 bases from J, with 13 bases between. Germline V gene data show CDR1 as KGHSH and CDR2 as LQKENI. The CDR3 has 12 residues. In DNA form, the CDR3 reads TGTGCCGGAGGGGCCTCACCCTACGAGCAGTACTTC. This sequence encodes CAGGASPYEQYF.

The chain joins TRBV6-5 to TRBJ1-2; D is undetermined. The V end was cut by 6 bases, the J end by 1 base, with 12 bases between. This CDR3 region has 14 residues. Germline V lookup: CDR1 MNHEY, CDR2 SVGAGI. Written as DNA, the CDR3 is TGTGCCAGCAGAACGGGTCAAGTTAACTATGGCTACACCTTC. Protein product: CASRTGQVNYGYTF.

The gene calls are TRBV19 and TRBJ1-4; no clear D gene. The CDR3 runs to 15 residues. The germline CDR1 and CDR2 sequences are LNHDA and SQIVND (reference sequence). Trimming stripped 7 bases from V and 8 bases from J, with 20 bases between. CDR3 residues: CASTPASITGEKLFF. The CDR3 DNA reads as TGTGCCAGTACTCCGGCGTCGATAACGGGGGAAAAACTGTTTTTT.

The chain employs TRBV9 and TRBJ2-3; no clear D gene. V was cut by 4 bases and J by 2 bases, with 14 bases left in between. This CDR3 region has 15 residues. Germline CDR1 and CDR2: SGDLS and YYNGEE. CDR3 nucleotides: TGTGCCAGCAGCAGAGAGACTGGCACCACAGATACGCAGTATTTT. As protein: CASSRETGTTDTQYF.

The DNA of the CDR3 is TGTGCCATCAGTGGGGCAGGGACGGGAGAGACCCAGTACTTC. The encoded protein is CAISGAGTGETQYF. The chain has TRBV10-3 and TRBJ2-5; D is tentatively TRBD1 or TRBD2 (5 bases each). CDR3 size: 14 residues. The V gene lost 4 bases and the J gene lost 4 bases, with 13 bases spanning the gap. Per germline, CDR1 ENHRY and CDR2 SYGVKD.

The V and J genes are TRBV19 and TRBJ1-5; weak D call: TRBD1 (5 bases). CDR1 and CDR2 from the germline V gene are LNHDA and SQIVND (reference sequence). CDR3 length: 19 amino acids. The V end lost 3 bases, the J end lost 0 bases, and 21 bases lay between the germline ends. Here the CDR3 DNA reads TGTGCCAGTAGTATGGGCCTCTCTAGGGGACTCTATAGCAATCAGCCCCAGCATTTT. Its translation is CASSMGLSRGLYSNQPQHF. Complete variable domain (other parts from reference TRBV19 and TRBJ1-5): DGGITQSPKYLFRKEGQNVTLSCEQNLNHDAMYWYRQDPGQGLRLIYYSQIVNDFQKGDIAEGYSVSREKKESFPLTVTSAQKNPTAFYLCASSMGLSRGLYSNQPQHFGDGTRLSIL.

This clone was recorded once. The chain carries TRBV6-2 or TRBV6-3 and TRBJ2-7, with D possibly TRBD2 on 6 matching bases. Germline V CDR1 and CDR2: MNHEY, SVGEGT. This CDR3 has 15 residues. Deletions cut 5 bases from V and 0 bases from J, with 14 bases between. In DNA form, the CDR3 reads TGTGCCAGCAGTGTCCATAGCGGCCTCTCCTACGAGCAGTACTTC. It translates to CASSVHSGLSYEQYF.

The chain links TRBV7-5 to TRBJ2-6; the D segment call TRBD1 is taken from the table without a DNA check. TRBV7-5 is a pseudogene. This CDR3 has 17 amino acids. The DNA for the CDR3 is TGTGCCAGAAGCGTGGACAGGGTGCAGCGTGGGGCCAACGTCCTGACTTTC. Protein sequence: CARSVDRVQRGANVLTF.

The chain combines TRBV7-2 with TRBJ2-3; tentative D call: TRBD2 (7 bases). The CDR3 contains 15 residues. V lost 0 bases to trimming and J lost 4 bases, with 11 bases between them. Germline CDR1 is SGHTA and CDR2 is FQGNSA. DNA of the CDR3: TGTGCCAGCAGCTTAGCGGGGGGGCTCGCAGATACGCAGTATTTT. It codes for CASSLAGGLADTQYF.

This CDR3 is CSVDLAGSSGANVLTF. The CDR3 DNA follows: TGCAGCGTTGACCTAGCGGGGAGCTCTGGGGCCAACGTCCTGACTTTC. The chain combines TRBV29-1 with TRBJ2-6, with 9 bases that match TRBD2. The CDR3 is 16 amino acids. Germline V gene lookup returns CDR1 SQVTM and CDR2 ANQGSEA. After removal of 3 bases from V and 0 bases from J, the junction contained 3 bases not matched to a gene. The full variable domain, with the rest looked up from reference TRBV29-1 and TRBJ2-6, is SAVISQKPSRDICQRGTSLTIQCQVDSQVTMMFWYRQQPGQSLTLIATANQGSEATYESGFVIDKFPISRPNLTFSTLTVSNMSPEDSSIYLCSVDLAGSSGANVLTFGAGSRLTVL.

The chain joins TRBV21-1 to TRBJ2-1; the tabulated D call, TRBD2, remains unverified against the DNA. TRBV21-1 is reported as a pseudogene. CDR3 size: 18 residues. The CDR3 nucleotides read TGTGCCAGCAAATCTATTAGCGGGGGCTCTTTGTCCTACAATGAGCAGTTCTTC. Protein: CASKSISGGSLSYNEQFF.